This T cell receptor (beta chain) was documented in a study of identical twins. Note on this clonotype: What it binds is not known.

V was clipped by 4 bases and J by 2 bases; unmatched bases: 3. The CDR3 is made up of 14 amino acids. Germline V lookup: CDR1 SGHAT, CDR2 FQDESV (reference sequence). Findings of the study overall: Out-of-frame TCR alpha sharing observed in monozygotic twins exceeded model estimates.

MiXCR was run by TCRdb on the 5' RACE reads, yielding one entry per CDR3 protein. The data show around 490,000 distinct CDR3 sequences, with approximately 20% seen just once and approximately 0.52% held by the top ten. These data were also filed under a second study, of yellow fever vaccine responses in identical twins.

This chain links TRBV11-1 with TRBJ2-3, with 7 bases aligning to TRBD2. The sequence was obtained from a woman younger than 35 in good health. Material for sequencing was CD4+ T cells sorted from blood. As DNA, the CDR3 is TGTGCCAGCAGCTACCGACTAGCCACAGATACGCAGTATTTT. Its protein is CASSYRLATDTQYF. The full variable domain, its missing parts supplied by reference TRBV11-1 and TRBJ2-3, is EAEVAQSPRYKITEKSQAVAFWCDPISGHATLYWYRQILGQGPELLVQFQDESVVDDSQLPKDRFSAERLKGVDSTLKIQPAELGDSAMYLCASSYRLATDTQYFGPGTRLTVL.